The subject of this entry is one T cell receptor beta chain. Antigen specificity is unknown. Some clones are missing from TCRdb's copy, which holds only in-frame ones; the method was immunoSEQ multiplex PCR. The table has 75,000 to 95,000 clones, roughly 90% seen once. V dropped 3 bases and J dropped 8 bases, with 10 bases sitting between them. Germline lookup yields CDR1 SEHNR and CDR2 FQNEAQ (reference sequence). The length of the CDR3 is 13 residues. These data originate in a study of T cell responses to AZD1222 COVID-19 vaccine. Findings and caveats of the study: A mostly white British donor set with more females was recruited, and clonal diversity was possibly underestimated.

This chain uses TRBV7-9 with TRBJ1-4, with D possibly being TRBD1 (6 bases). The material sequenced was peripheral blood, taken on day 0 of AZD1222 vaccination. This TCR derives from an adult in good health. CDR3 bases: TGTGCCAGCAGCTTGCCAGGGGACGAAAAACTGTTTTTT. This gives the protein CASSLPGDEKLFF.